The T cell receptor (beta chain) described here comes from a study of OX40 agonist ivuxolimab in advanced cancers. For the wider study: Ivuxolimab, which targeted the costimulatory receptor OX40 (CD134), was an agonistic, fully human IgG2 monoclonal antibody. Intravenous ivuxolimab was administered to patients every 2 weeks at six dose levels: 0.01, 0.1, 0.3, 1.5, 3 and 10 mg/kg. Among the approximately 50 dose-escalation patients, some 20 had hepatocellular carcinoma, roughly 15 melanoma, 9 renal cell carcinoma and 9 head and neck cancer. A male proportion of 82.7% and a mean age of about 60 years, ranging from 23 to 79, were recorded for the dose-escalation cohort. Patients were allowed to have had prior anti-PD-1, anti-PD-L1 or anti-CTLA-4 therapy, and approximately 40% of the dose-escalation patients had been treated with checkpoint inhibitors. Partial responses occurred in three dose-escalation patients: two with cutaneous melanoma and one with hepatocellular carcinoma. The point of sequencing TCRbeta in the periphery was to test whether ivuxolimab changed TCR sequence diversity and drove clonal T-cell expansion. The monotherapy dose-escalation portion (N = 52 patients) of the phase I ivuxolimab trial is reported in the paper.

Patients with a history of autoimmune disease or receiving systemic immunosuppression were excluded from the trial. Peripheral blood for TCR sequencing was collected from all dose cohorts at baseline, on cycle 4 day 1, and on cycle 7 day 1. Samples came from an open-label, multicenter, first-in-human phase I dose-escalation trial of ivuxolimab. Adults with locally advanced or metastatic melanoma, renal cell carcinoma, hepatocellular carcinoma or head and neck squamous cell carcinoma were enrolled in the trial. Before TCR sequencing, CD4+ T cells and CD8+ T cells were sorted from peripheral blood as separate populations. Comments on this clone: Its antigen is currently not known. Nothing much larger sits one base from this clone, and base qualities are not available.

On the study overall, not on this receptor specifically: In the 0.1-3.0 mg/kg groups, partial responders were among the patients with the lowest normalized peripheral clonal expansion, particularly in CD8+ T cells. After ivuxolimab, CD8+ T cells had more expanded clones than CD4+ T cells on average. Low levels of normalized T-cell clonal expansion were also seen in some patients who did not respond. Antigen specificity was not determined for the clonally expanded peripheral T cells. Clonal expansion of both CD4+ and CD8+ blood T cells was observed from baseline to week 6 at doses 0.1 to 3.0 mg/kg.

To sequence the TCRbeta CDR3 region, genomic DNA was isolated from the sorted cells. The immunoSEQ Assay was used for sequencing of TCRbeta CDR3 regions. The source is immuneACCESS, and TCRdb retained only in-frame sequences with V and J called. Part of the clones is not carried over; for the studies checked, unresolved V genes explain less than half of this, and the remainder is unexplained. This sample is represented by some 35,000 clones; around four fifths of them were singletons. Clones ranked in the top ten supply about 15% of the sample. The sequences come from CD4+ or CD8+ T cells sorted from blood, collected in a trial of the OX40 agonist ivuxolimab. The sequence derives from an adult with an advanced solid tumor such as melanoma, head and neck, liver or kidney cancer.

This receptor carries the CDR3 CASSLEYGAGEQYF. The DNA reads as follows: TGTGCCAGCAGCTTAGAATATGGGGCGGGCGAGCAGTACTTC. The rearrangement combines TRBV7-4 with TRBJ2-7; the D gene is possibly TRBD1 or TRBD2, each agreeing over 5 bases. V sheds 1 base and J sheds 6 bases, leaving 13 bases between their ends. The germline V gene specifies SGHVT as CDR1 and SQSDAQ as CDR2. Counted from cysteine to phenylalanine, this CDR3 has 14 amino acids. CDR3 DNA is the only sequence kept; it has 42 bases, read in frame from the first base.